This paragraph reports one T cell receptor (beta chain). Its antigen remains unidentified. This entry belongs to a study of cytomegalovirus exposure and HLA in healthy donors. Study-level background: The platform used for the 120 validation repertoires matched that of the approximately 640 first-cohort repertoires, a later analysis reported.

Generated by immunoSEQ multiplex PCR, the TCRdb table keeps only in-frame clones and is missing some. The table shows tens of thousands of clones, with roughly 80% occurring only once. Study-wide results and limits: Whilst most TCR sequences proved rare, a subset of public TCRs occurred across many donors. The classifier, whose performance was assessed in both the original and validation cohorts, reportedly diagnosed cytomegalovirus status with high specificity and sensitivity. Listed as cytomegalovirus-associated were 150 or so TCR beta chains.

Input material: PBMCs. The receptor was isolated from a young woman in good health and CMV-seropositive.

This chain's CDR3 is CASSLREGAYEQYF. For the CDR3, the DNA is TGTGCCAGCTCACTCCGCGAGGGGGCCTACGAGCAGTACTTC. The chain has TRBV18 and TRBJ2-7; maybe TRBD1 (6 bases). The length of the CDR3 is 14 residues. Germline V lookup: CDR1 KGHSH, CDR2 LQKENI. Trimming cost V 4 bases and J 2 bases, with 12 bases left between them.